The rows below give T cell receptor beta chains drawn from one sample of a study of yellow fever vaccine responses in identical twins. Each CDR3 protein is one row after TCRdb ran MiXCR on the RT-PCR reads. The table lists over 20,000 distinct CDR3 sequences, over 75% of them singletons. The specimen comprised T cells from blood (PBMCs), unsorted or a sorted subset (not recorded which), sampled before or after yellow fever vaccination (not recorded which). These receptors originate from a woman between 18 and 29 years old who received the yellow fever vaccine. The CDR3 runs from the conserved cysteine through the conserved F or W. The order of the fields is V gene, D gene, J gene, clone size, CDR3 protein, CDR3 DNA. The D gene is left open where the match is weak. Rows may omit the clone size; those that give it use once, few, many or a size class.

TRBV11-3	.	TRBJ2-1	few	CASKPFRGNDEQFF	TGTGCCAGCAAACCCTTCCGAGGGAACGATGAGCAGTTCTTC
TRBV6-1	.	TRBJ2-2	.	CASSTEGYTGELFF	TGTGCCAGCAGCACAGAAGGGTACACCGGGGAGCTGTTTTTT
TRBV29-1	.	TRBJ2-3	.	CSVEAALGTPTDTQYF	TGCAGCGTTGAAGCGGCGCTGGGCACCCCCACAGATACGCAGTATTTT
TRBV7-3	.	TRBJ2-3	few	CASSLLQGPDTQYF	TGTGCCAGCAGCTTATTACAGGGCCCAGATACGCAGTATTTT
TRBV29-1	TRBD1	TRBJ1-1	once	CSAPPTGTNTEAFF	TGCAGCGCCCCGCCGACAGGGACGAACACTGAAGCTTTCTTT
TRBV24-1	.	TRBJ2-3	.	CATSVGGPDTQYF	TGTGCCACCAGTGTCGGGGGCCCAGATACGCAGTATTTT
TRBV15	.	TRBJ2-1	.	CATSTNPTSSREQFF	TGTGCCACCAGCACTAACCCCACCTCCTCGAGGGAGCAGTTCTTC
TRBV19	.	TRBJ2-2	.	CASSIDVGFAGELFF	TGTGCCAGTAGTATAGATGTCGGTTTTGCCGGGGAGCTGTTTTTT
TRBV7-3	TRBD2	TRBJ2-3	.	CASSSTPGLGGDTQYF	TGTGCCAGCAGCTCAACACCGGGACTAGGCGGAGATACGCAGTATTTT
TRBV4-1	.	TRBJ2-1	.	CASSQVTDGYNEQFF	TGCGCCAGCAGCCAAGTCACGGACGGATACAATGAGCAGTTCTTC
TRBV2	.	TRBJ2-1	.	CASSEDSKQFF	TGTGCCAGCAGTGAAGATTCCAAGCAGTTCTTC
TRBV5-6	TRBD2	TRBJ2-7	.	CASSTRLATDYEQYF	TGTGCCAGCAGCACCCGACTAGCGACTGACTACGAGCAGTACTTC
TRBV29-1	.	TRBJ1-1	.	CSVVGGPVNTEAFF	TGCAGCGTTGTTGGTGGGCCTGTGAACACTGAAGCTTTCTTT
TRBV7-6	.	TRBJ2-1	few	CASSLVLGGSSYNEQFF	TGTGCCAGCAGCTTAGTCTTAGGGGGGAGCTCCTACAATGAGCAGTTCTTC
TRBV9	TRBD2	TRBJ2-7	once	CASSELAGGIYEQYF	TGTGCCAGCAGCGAACTAGCGGGAGGCATCTACGAGCAGTACTTC
TRBV5-6	TRBD1	TRBJ1-2	.	CASSAGTVQYGYTF	TGTGCCAGCAGCGCAGGGACAGTACAGTATGGCTACACCTTC
TRBV24-1	TRBD1	TRBJ2-1	.	CATNPGGGYNEQFF	TGTGCCACCAATCCAGGGGGCGGTTACAATGAGCAGTTCTTC
TRBV2	.	TRBJ2-2	.	CASRTTGIEGELFF	TGTGCCAGCAGAACCACGGGGATTGAGGGGGAGCTGTTTTTT
TRBV20-1	TRBD2	TRBJ2-1	.	CSVVSGDYNEQFF	TGCAGTGTCGTTAGCGGGGACTACAATGAGCAGTTCTTC
TRBV6-4	.	TRBJ1-1	.	CASSVKGEDTEAFF	TGTGCCAGCAGTGTAAAGGGTGAGGACACTGAAGCTTTCTTT
TRBV4-2	TRBD2	TRBJ2-7	few	CASSQGLAEYEQYF	TGTGCCAGCAGCCAAGGCCTAGCGGAATACGAGCAGTACTTC
TRBV20-1	.	TRBJ2-1	.	CSAKYRLSSDNEQFF	TGCAGTGCTAAGTACAGGTTGAGTTCCGACAATGAGCAGTTCTTC
TRBV4-1	.	TRBJ2-7	.	CASSSGDGAYEQYF	TGCGCCAGCAGCTCTGGGGACGGAGCCTACGAGCAGTACTTC
TRBV29-1	TRBD1	TRBJ2-5	.	CSVSRTGYEETQYF	TGCAGCGTCTCTAGGACAGGGTACGAGGAGACCCAGTACTTC
TRBV7-6	TRBD2	TRBJ2-1	.	CASSLVRSEGGNYNEQFF	TGTGCCAGCAGCTTAGTCCGGAGTGAGGGAGGGAACTACAATGAGCAGTTCTTC
TRBV2	.	TRBJ1-2	medium-sized	CASGGRATYGYTF	TGTGCCAGCGGGGGACGGGCCACCTATGGCTACACCTTC
TRBV12-3/TRBV12-4	TRBD2	TRBJ2-3	.	CASSSLAGGSTDTQYF	TGTGCCAGCAGTTCCTTAGCGGGAGGGAGCACAGATACGCAGTATTTT
TRBV7-9	.	TRBJ2-1	.	CASSFPLQVAPYNEQFF	TGTGCCAGCAGCTTCCCGTTGCAAGTAGCGCCTTACAATGAGCAGTTCTTC
TRBV7-6	.	TRBJ2-5	once	CASSFIQGAETQYF	TGTGCCAGCAGTTTTATACAGGGCGCAGAGACCCAGTACTTC
TRBV24-1	TRBD1	TRBJ1-1	.	CATSDPGTGEAFF	TGTGCCACCAGTGATCCCGGGACAGGTGAAGCTTTCTTT
TRBV6-1	.	TRBJ1-5	.	CASILQGVSNQPQHF	TGTGCCAGCATCTTGCAGGGTGTGAGCAATCAGCCCCAGCATTTT
TRBV29-1	.	TRBJ1-1	once	CSVEDVGGTEAFF	TGCAGCGTTGAAGATGTAGGGGGCACTGAAGCTTTCTTT
TRBV12-5	.	TRBJ2-1	few	CASGLVLGGGQNNEQFF	TGTGCTAGTGGTTTGGTACTGGGAGGGGGGCAAAACAATGAGCAGTTCTTC
TRBV12-3/TRBV12-4	.	TRBJ2-6	.	CASSYRRDSGANVLTF	TGTGCCAGCAGTTACAGGAGGGACTCTGGGGCCAACGTCCTGACTTTC
TRBV20-1	.	TRBJ2-3	.	CSAPGIDTQYF	TGCAGTGCTCCTGGGATAGATACGCAGTATTTT
TRBV18	.	TRBJ1-1	once	CASSPLVGYTEAFF	TGTGCCAGCTCACCACTGGTGGGTTACACTGAAGCTTTCTTT
TRBV20-1	.	TRBJ2-3	.	CSARDRTGWDTQYF	TGCAGTGCTAGAGATAGAACAGGGTGGGATACGCAGTATTTT
TRBV6-4	.	TRBJ2-1	.	CASSDGAGHNEQFF	TGTGCCAGCAGTGACGGGGCAGGGCACAATGAGCAGTTCTTC
TRBV11-2	.	TRBJ2-2	once	CASSLLATGELFF	TGTGCCAGCAGCTTATTGGCCACCGGGGAGCTGTTTTTT
TRBV18	.	TRBJ2-7	.	CASSPPSYEQYF	TGTGCCAGCTCACCACCAAGCTACGAGCAGTACTTC
TRBV7-9	.	TRBJ2-6	.	CASSVWVDSGSNVLTF	TGTGCCAGCAGTGTATGGGTCGACTCTGGGTCCAACGTCCTGACTTTC
TRBV2	.	TRBJ1-2	.	CASSGQNYGYTF	TGTGCCAGCAGCGGACAAAACTATGGCTACACCTTC
TRBV18	.	TRBJ2-3	.	CASSQAGFSTDTQYF	TGTGCCAGCTCACAGGCGGGCTTTAGCACAGATACGCAGTATTTT
TRBV3-1	TRBD1	TRBJ2-1	.	CASSLGGQGANEQFF	TGTGCCAGCAGCTTGGGGGGACAGGGGGCGAATGAGCAGTTCTTC
TRBV10-3	.	TRBJ1-1	few	CAISESGGQNTEAFF	TGTGCCATCAGTGAGTCTGGGGGACAGAACACTGAAGCTTTCTTT
TRBV7-9	.	TRBJ2-1	once	CASSLLDLDNEQFF	TGTGCCAGCAGCTTGCTGGACCTGGACAATGAGCAGTTCTTC
TRBV4-1	TRBD1	TRBJ2-4	.	CASSRGWTGQNIQYF	TGCGCCAGCAGCCGGGGGTGGACAGGGCAAAACATTCAGTACTTC